A single sample is the source of the 21 T cell receptor beta chains below, sequenced in a study of blood T cell repertoires in COVID-19. The table came from immunoSEQ multiplex PCR; TCRdb's copy has only in-frame clones and leaves some out. The data hold 250,000 to 350,000 clones, with about 80% observed a single time. Sequencing input: peripheral blood. The receptors were gathered from a person between 65 and 80 years old with COVID-19, enrolled during active disease.

This chain links TRBV6-5 with TRBJ2-6, with TRBD1 as a possible D gene (6 bases). Germline values: CDR1 MNHEY, CDR2 SVGAGI. The CDR3 is 14 residues long. V lost 9 bases, J lost 4 bases, and 13 bases lay in between. The CDR3 loop reads CASTRGSGANVLTF. The DNA for the CDR3 is TGTGCCAGTACCAGGGGTTCAGGGGCCAACGTCCTGACTTTC.

V is TRBV6-1 and J is TRBJ1-2; D call uncertain. CDR3 size: 15 residues. Germline V gene sequence: CDR1 MNHNS, CDR2 SASEGT. Trimming stripped 0 bases from V and 4 bases from J, with 12 bases between. The CDR3 is CASSEAGEVSYGYTF. For the CDR3, the DNA is TGTGCCAGCAGTGAAGCAGGAGAGGTTAGCTATGGCTACACCTTC.

The genes are TRBV3-1 (or the pseudogene TRBV3-2) and TRBJ1-1; D is unresolved. Germline V gene lookup returns CDR1 LGHDT and CDR2 YNNKEL (reference sequence). The V and J ends lost 0 bases and 0 bases respectively, with 5 bases between them. The CDR3 spans 14 residues. CDR3 DNA sequence: TGTGCCAGCAGCCAAGACAGGCTGAACACTGAAGCTTTCTTT. Residues: CASSQDRLNTEAFF.

This chain connects TRBV6-1 to TRBJ2-1, with TRBD2 matching 11 bases. V lost 2 bases and J lost 2; bases outside the gene matches: 5. The CDR3 has 17 residues. The V gene's germline CDR1 is MNHNS and CDR2 SASEGT. The CDR3 sequence: CASSERLAGLAYNEQFF. The CDR3 region has the DNA TGTGCCAGCAGTGAACGACTAGCGGGACTAGCCTACAATGAGCAGTTCTTC.

This chain connects TRBV7-2 to TRBJ2-7; 7 bases map to TRBD1. V was pared by 2 bases and J by 2 bases, with 12 bases of the junction left unmatched. This CDR3 region has 17 residues. CDR1 is SGHTA, CDR2 FQGNSA, per germline. CDR3: CASSLRPTGAAPYEQYF. CDR3 in DNA: TGTGCCAGCAGCTTAAGGCCAACAGGGGCTGCCCCCTACGAGCAGTACTTC.

The chain uses TRBV6-2 or TRBV6-3 and TRBJ2-7, with 7 bases that match TRBD2. V trimming: 2 bases; J trimming: 2 bases; junction bases outside the gene matches: 3. This CDR3 is built from 14 residues. The germline V gene has CDR1 MNHEY and CDR2 SVGEGT. The CDR3 loop is CASSYVLAAYEQYF. The DNA of the CDR3 is TGTGCCAGCAGTTACGTCCTAGCGGCCTACGAGCAGTACTTC.

This clone was seen just once. The rearrangement uses TRBV7-9 and TRBJ2-7; TRBD1 matches at 8 bases. There are 15 residues in the CDR3. The germline V gene encodes CDR1 SEHNR and CDR2 FQNEAQ (reference sequence). With V trimmed by 1 base and J by 0 bases, 2 bases remained unmatched. The CDR3 spells CASSLVGTGSYEQYF. DNA for the CDR3: TGTGCCAGCAGCTTAGTGGGGACAGGCTCCTACGAGCAGTACTTC.

CDR3 sequence (DNA): TGTGCCAGCAGCCCAGCCGGGACAGGGGTGGGTGGCTACACCTTC. Translating gives CASSPAGTGVGGYTF. The chain combines TRBV3-1 (or the pseudogene TRBV3-2) with TRBJ1-2; 10 bases fit TRBD1. J was trimmed by 7 bases and V by 4 bases; bases with no gene match: 9. This CDR3 spans 15 amino acids. The germline V gene has CDR1 LGHDT and CDR2 YNNKEL (reference sequence).

This chain uses TRBV15 with TRBJ2-7; D not certain. The germline V gene has CDR1 LNHNV and CDR2 YYDKDF (reference sequence). This CDR3 region has 16 residues. V was clipped by 0 bases and J by 2 bases, with 14 bases between them. Written as DNA, the CDR3 is TGTGCCACCAGCAGAGATAAGGCCAGGATGGCCTACGAGCAGTACTTC. Encoded protein: CATSRDKARMAYEQYF.

The chain links TRBV28 to TRBJ2-7; 15 bases match TRBD2. This CDR3 comprises 16 residues. V was pared by 8 bases and J by 5 bases, with 10 bases of the junction left unmatched. In germline, CDR1 is MDHEN, CDR2 SYDVKM. CDR3 sequence (DNA): TGTGCCAGCCCACCGGGACTAGCGGGGGGATCCCACGAGCAGTACTTC. It yields the protein CASPPGLAGGSHEQYF.

The chain joins TRBV10-3 to TRBJ2-1; 8 bases fit TRBD2. The V gene end was trimmed by 0 bases and the J gene end by 6 bases; junction bases not matched to a gene: 4. The CDR3 covers 15 residues. Germline CDR1 and CDR2: ENHRY and SYGVKD. This CDR3 reads CAISESLAGSNEQFF. Here the CDR3 DNA reads TGTGCCATCAGTGAGTCGTTAGCGGGGTCCAATGAGCAGTTCTTC.

The V gene is TRBV7-3, the J gene TRBJ2-3; a weak D match, TRBD2 (6 bases). Trimming pared 1 base from V and 5 bases from J, leaving 16 bases between. CDR3 length: 16 residues. Germline CDR1 reads SGHTA; CDR2 reads FQGTGA. In nucleotides, the CDR3 is TGTGCCAGCAGCTTAATAAAAGCGGGTGGGGGAGATACGCAGTATTTT. This sequence encodes CASSLIKAGGGDTQYF.

J is TRBJ2-5 and V is TRBV7-3, with 7 bases identical to TRBD1. CDR3 length: 13 residues. CDR1 and CDR2 from the germline V gene are SGHTA and FQGTGA. V was clipped by 4 bases and J by 5 bases; unmatched bases: 4. The CDR3 protein is CASSSGQVETQYF. For the CDR3, the DNA is TGTGCCAGCAGCTCCGGACAGGTGGAGACCCAGTACTTC.

The chain carries TRBV5-1 and TRBJ2-7, with 8 bases that match TRBD1. CDR1 and CDR2 from the germline V gene are SGHRS and YFSETQ. This CDR3 contains 15 residues. The V gene end was trimmed by 4 bases and the J gene end by 5 bases; junction bases not matched to a gene: 11. CDR3 protein: CASSPLSTGVHEQYF. CDR3 sequence (DNA): TGCGCCAGCAGCCCATTATCGACAGGGGTCCACGAGCAGTACTTC.

The rearrangement joins TRBV4-1 to TRBJ1-5; D remains ambiguous. This CDR3 has 14 residues. Germline CDR1 and CDR2: MGHRA and YSYEKL. V dropped 0 bases and J dropped 15 bases, with 18 bases sitting between them. The DNA for the CDR3 is TGCGCCAGCAGCCAAGATAGAGTAACAGCTAAAAGGCATTTT. This translates into CASSQDRVTAKRHF.

The chain employs TRBV6-6 and TRBJ1-4; the D is unclear. CDR3 size: 14 residues. Germline values: CDR1 MNHNY, CDR2 SVGAGI (reference sequence). Trimming stripped 6 bases from V and 3 bases from J, with 11 bases between. The CDR3 sequence is CASSTQAPNEKLFF. The CDR3 DNA is TGTGCCAGCAGCACCCAGGCCCCTAATGAAAAACTGTTTTTT.

The rearrangement joins TRBV5-1 to TRBJ2-5, with 11 bases lining up with TRBD1. Germline V gives CDR1 SGHRS, CDR2 YFSETQ. The CDR3 is 16 amino acids. With V trimmed by 4 bases and J by 1 base, 6 bases remained unmatched. CDR3 sequence (DNA): TGCGCCAGCAGCCCGAGGACAGGGGGCCTCCAAGAGACCCAGTACTTC. It codes for CASSPRTGGLQETQYF.

The chain uses TRBV19 and TRBJ1-2; tentatively, D is TRBD1 (6 bases). The V end lost 4 bases, the J end lost 4 bases, and 16 bases lay between the germline ends. Germline V gene lookup returns CDR1 LNHDA and CDR2 SQIVND (reference sequence). This CDR3 region has 15 residues. The CDR3 bases are TGTGCCAGTAGTACTCGCCCAGGGACATTCTATGGCTACACCTTC. Translating it yields CASSTRPGTFYGYTF.

In its sample, this clone was seen a few times. This chain links TRBV9 with TRBJ2-3; 7 bases match TRBD1. J was trimmed by 3 bases and V by 3 bases; bases with no gene match: 7. Germline V CDR1 and CDR2: SGDLS, YYNGEE. CDR3 length equals 15 residues. The CDR3 sequence: CASSGAGTVTDTQYF. The CDR3 DNA sequence: TGTGCCAGCAGCGGAGCCGGGACAGTAACAGATACGCAGTATTTT.

The chain couples TRBV9 to TRBJ2-2; 10 positions agree with TRBD2. The V and J ends lost 3 bases and 5 bases, in that order; junction bases with no gene match: 4. CDR1 and CDR2 from the germline V gene are SGDLS and YYNGEE. The CDR3 loop spans 15 amino acids. CDR3 nucleotides: TGTGCCAGCAGCGCAGGACTAGCGGCAACCGGGGAGCTGTTTTTT. Protein product: CASSAGLAATGELFF.

This chain links TRBV27 with TRBJ1-5, with 7 bases aligning to TRBD1. Unmatched junction bases numbered 14, after V lost 6 bases and J lost 0 bases. CDR3 size: 18 residues. CDR1 and CDR2 (germline): MNHEY, SMNVEV (reference sequence). CDR3 nucleotides: TGTGCCAGCAGCGCGACAGGGTATGGGATGTATAGCAATCAGCCCCAGCATTTT. Its protein is CASSATGYGMYSNQPQHF.